This T cell receptor (beta chain) is drawn from a study of shared clonotypes between healthy human individuals. From germline, CDR1 is MNHEY and CDR2 SVGAGI. The ends were cut back, 2 bases at V and 7 bases at J, with 19 bases in the middle. The CDR3 runs to 16 residues. All donors were Caucasian adults living in Nashville, Tennessee. Bulk PBMC genomic DNA spanned ten immunoSEQ deep plates. In the source study's methods: In the immunoSEQ data, sequences were junction-only and lacked quality scores, so filtering differed. Assay used: immunoSEQ multiplex PCR; TCRdb lists only in-frame clones, some missing. The V and J calls and clone size are taken from that table; D and trimming were inferred from the DNA. The table records about 520,000 clones, about 72% of them present only once.

The chain has TRBV6-5 and TRBJ2-3; perhaps TRBD1 as D (5 bases). Material for sequencing was PBMCs. The sequence came from a woman aged 40 to 50 in good health. Some clones in this sample may be carry-over from other donors' samples. In nucleotides, the CDR3 is TGTGCCAGCAGTTACGCGGCCGGTATGCAGGGAAATACGCAGTATTTT. It encodes CASSYAAGMQGNTQYF.